The entry that follows covers one TCR beta chain sequence. The target antigen is unknown. It was with 60 Vbeta and 13 Jbeta primers that the PCR ran. Here immunoSEQ multiplex PCR was the method, and the copy in TCRdb shows in-frame clones only, minus some. This table holds some 130,000 clones, around three quarters found once. This sample stems from a study of cytomegalovirus exposure and HLA in healthy donors. Germline V gene sequence: CDR1 SGHDT, CDR2 YYEEEE. The CDR3 extends over 15 amino acids. The V end lost 2 bases, the J end lost 2 bases, and 11 bases lay between the germline ends. Whole-study findings and limits: Indistinguishable V segments, including TRBV6-2 and TRBV6-3, were excluded. The authors later linked a missense DCLRE1C variant to TCR beta V- and J-gene trimming. Versus the approximately 670-donor mean, an Asian-associated ancestry cluster reportedly showed fewer N-insertions in a later analysis.

This clonotype was sampled from a man aged 40-49 years in good health and CMV-seropositive. The J gene is TRBJ2-1, the V gene TRBV5-6; D unresolved. The sequenced sample consisted of PBMCs. The CDR3 is CASSLALGAYNEQFF. The CDR3, as DNA: TGTGCCAGCAGCTTAGCCCTAGGAGCCTACAATGAGCAGTTCTTC.